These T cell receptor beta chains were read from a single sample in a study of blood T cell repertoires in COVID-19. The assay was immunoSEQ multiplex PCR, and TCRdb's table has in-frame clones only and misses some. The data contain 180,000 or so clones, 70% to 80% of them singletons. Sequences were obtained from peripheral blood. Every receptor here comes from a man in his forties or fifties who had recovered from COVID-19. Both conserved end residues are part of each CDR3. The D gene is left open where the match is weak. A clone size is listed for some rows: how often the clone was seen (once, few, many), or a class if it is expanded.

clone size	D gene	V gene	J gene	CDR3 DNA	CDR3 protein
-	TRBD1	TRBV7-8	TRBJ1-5	TGTGCCAGCAGCTACAGGGGGCAGGGAGATCAGCCCCAGCATTTT	CASSYRGQGDQPQHF
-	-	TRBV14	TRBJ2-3	TGTGCCAGCAGCGGACGGGGGAAAGATACGCAGTATTTT	CASSGRGKDTQYF
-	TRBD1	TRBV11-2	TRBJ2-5	TGTGCCAGCAGCCCTCGGACAGGGGGAAGGGAGACCCAGTACTTC	CASSPRTGGRETQYF
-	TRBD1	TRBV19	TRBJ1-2	TGTGCCAGTAGTATAGGGGACAGTAGGGGACATGGCTACACCTTC	CASSIGDSRGHGYTF
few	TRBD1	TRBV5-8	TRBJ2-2	TGTGCCAGCAGCTCGTACAGGGGGCGATATGACACCGGGGAGCTGTTTTTT	CASSSYRGRYDTGELFF
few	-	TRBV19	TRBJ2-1	TGTGCCAGTAGTATAGCCTACTACAATGAGCAGTTCTTC	CASSIAYYNEQFF
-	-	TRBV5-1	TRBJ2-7	TGCGCCAGCAGCCACGGCCGTTACGGGGAGATTTACGAGCAGTACTTC	CASSHGRYGEIYEQYF
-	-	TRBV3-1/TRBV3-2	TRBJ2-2	TGTGCCAGCAGCCAAGAGGGCTGGTCGAACACCGGGGAGCTGTTTTTT	CASSQEGWSNTGELFF
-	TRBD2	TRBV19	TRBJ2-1	TGTGCCAGTAGTATAAGGACTAGCGGTGAGCAGTTCTTC	CASSIRTSGEQFF
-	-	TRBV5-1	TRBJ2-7	TGCGCCAGCAGTCTAGACAGAAGCTACGAGCAGTACTTC	CASSLDRSYEQYF
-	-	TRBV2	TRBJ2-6	TGTGCCAGCAGTGAAGGAGGGTACTCTGGGGCCAACGTCCTGACTTTC	CASSEGGYSGANVLTF
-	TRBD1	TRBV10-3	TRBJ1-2	TGTGCCATCAGCCCCCCAGGGGGGTATGGCTACACCTTC	CAISPPGGYGYTF
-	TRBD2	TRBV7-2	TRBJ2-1	TGTGCCAGCAGCTTAAACCAGTTAGCGGGACGGTACAATGAGCAGTTCTTC	CASSLNQLAGRYNEQFF
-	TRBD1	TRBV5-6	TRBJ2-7	TGTGCCAGCAGCTGGGGGACAGATCCCTACGAGCAGTACTTC	CASSWGTDPYEQYF
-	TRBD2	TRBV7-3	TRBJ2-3	TGTGCCAGCAGCACAAACCAGGCTAGCGGGACAGATACGCAGTATTTT	CASSTNQASGTDTQYF
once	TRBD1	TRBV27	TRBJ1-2	TGTGCCAGCACGGGACAGGGGGCTTCTAGTGGCTACACCTTC	CASTGQGASSGYTF
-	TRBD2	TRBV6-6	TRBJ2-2	TGTGCCAGCAGTCAAAAGGGACTAGCGGGAGCCACCGGGGAGCTGTTTTTT	CASSQKGLAGATGELFF
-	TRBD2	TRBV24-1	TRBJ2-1	TGTGCCACCAGTGATGGCACTAGCGGGAGGGCCTGGGTCAATGAGCAGTTCTTC	CATSDGTSGRAWVNEQFF
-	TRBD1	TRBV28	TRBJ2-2	TGTGCCAGCAGGGGACAGGGGACCGGGGAGCTGTTTTTT	CASRGQGTGELFF
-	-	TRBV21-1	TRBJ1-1	TGTGCCAGCAGCAAGTTCACAGGGGGAGCTTTCTTT	CASSKFTGGAFF
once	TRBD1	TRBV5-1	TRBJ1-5	TGCGCCAGCAGCTTGGAGGGGGCGGATAATCAGCCCCAGCATTTT	CASSLEGADNQPQHF
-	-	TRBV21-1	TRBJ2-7	TGTGCCAGCAGACCAGCGGGAGCCTGCTTCGAGCAGTACTTC	CASRPAGACFEQYF
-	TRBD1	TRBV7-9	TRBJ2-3	TGTGCCAGCAGCTTCCGGGACAGAGGAAGGGATACGCAGTATTTT	CASSFRDRGRDTQYF
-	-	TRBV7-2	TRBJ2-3	TGTGCCAGCAGCTTAGGACTAATACCCACCACAGATACGCAGTATTTT	CASSLGLIPTTDTQYF
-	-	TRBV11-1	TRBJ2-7	TGTGCCAGCAGCTTCGACATAGGATACGAGCAGTACTTC	CASSFDIGYEQYF
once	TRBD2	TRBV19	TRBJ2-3	TGTGCCAGTAGTATAGCCCTAGCGGGAGGGACAGATACGCAGTATTTT	CASSIALAGGTDTQYF
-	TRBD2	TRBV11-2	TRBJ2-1	TGTGCCAGCAGCCGAGTACTAGCGGCTATTAAGAATGAGCAGTTCTTC	CASSRVLAAIKNEQFF
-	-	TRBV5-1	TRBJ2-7	TGCGCCAGCAGCTTCAGGGGGGTCTACGAGCAGTACTTC	CASSFRGVYEQYF
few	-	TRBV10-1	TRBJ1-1	TGCGCCAGCAGTGTTAACCGAGGGACTGAAGCTTTCTTT	CASSVNRGTEAFF